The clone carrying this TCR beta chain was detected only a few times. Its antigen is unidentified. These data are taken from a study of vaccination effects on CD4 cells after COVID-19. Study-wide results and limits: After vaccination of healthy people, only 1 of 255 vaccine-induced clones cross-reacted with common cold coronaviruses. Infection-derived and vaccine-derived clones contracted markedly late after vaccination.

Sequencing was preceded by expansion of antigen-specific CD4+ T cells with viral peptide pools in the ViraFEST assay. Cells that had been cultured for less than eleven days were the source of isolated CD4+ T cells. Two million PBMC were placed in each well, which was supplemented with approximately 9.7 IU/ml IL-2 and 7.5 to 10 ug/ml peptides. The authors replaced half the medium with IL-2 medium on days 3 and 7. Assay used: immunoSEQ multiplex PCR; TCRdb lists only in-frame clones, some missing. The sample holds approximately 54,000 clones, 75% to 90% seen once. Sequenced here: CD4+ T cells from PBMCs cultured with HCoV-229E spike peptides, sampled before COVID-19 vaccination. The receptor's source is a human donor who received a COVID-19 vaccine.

The DNA of the CDR3 is TGTGCCAGCTCACCACGACAGGGGTCGTTGAGTCAGCCCCAGCATTTT. The encoded protein is CASSPRQGSLSQPQHF. The chain carries TRBV18 and TRBJ1-5; 8 nucleotides match TRBD1. Trimming removed 1 base from V and 6 bases from J; junction bases left unmatched: 8. Looked up from germline, CDR1 is KGHSH and CDR2 is LQKENI. The CDR3 totals 16 residues.